The present entry profiles one T cell receptor beta chain with its context. Germline V gives CDR1 MDHEN, CDR2 SYDVKM. The CDR3 loop spans 16 amino acids. Trimming took 6 bases from V and 10 from J, leaving 24 bases between them. This entry comes from a study of shared T cell receptors in the human thymus. Sequencing used immunoSEQ multiplex PCR; TCRdb keeps in-frame clones, though not all of them. The sample lists around 730,000 clones, 70% to 90% seen once, with more than 0.01% in the top ten. The data were also submitted as part of a second study, on human thymus T cells.

The chain joins TRBV28 to TRBJ1-4, with D perhaps matching TRBD1 (6 bases). The sequenced sample consisted of thymocytes. This clonotype was obtained from a girl less than two years old with a congenital heart defect. CDR3 sequence reads: CASRVRQEFLSGKLFF. The CDR3 DNA follows: TGTGCCAGCAGAGTCCGACAGGAATTCCTATCTGGAAAACTGTTTTTT.